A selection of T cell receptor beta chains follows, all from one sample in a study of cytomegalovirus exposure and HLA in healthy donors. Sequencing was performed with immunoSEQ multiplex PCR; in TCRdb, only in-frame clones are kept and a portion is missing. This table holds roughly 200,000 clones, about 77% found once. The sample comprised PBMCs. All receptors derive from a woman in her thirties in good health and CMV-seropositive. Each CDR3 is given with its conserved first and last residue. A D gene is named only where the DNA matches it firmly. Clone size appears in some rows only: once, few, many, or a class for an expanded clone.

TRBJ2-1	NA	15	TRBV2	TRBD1	TGTGCCAGCATAGCGGACACAGGGGGTCTCAATGAGCAGTTCTTC	CASIADTGGLNEQFF
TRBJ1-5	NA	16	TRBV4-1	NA	TGCGCCAGCAGCCATACGAAAGGGGTTAGCAATCAGCCCCAGCATTTT	CASSHTKGVSNQPQHF
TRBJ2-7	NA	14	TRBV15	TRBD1	TGTGCCACCAGCTGGAGGACAGGGGGGAACGAGCAGTACTTC	CATSWRTGGNEQYF
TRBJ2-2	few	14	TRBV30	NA	TGTGCCTGGAGTTGGCAGCGGCCAACCGGGGAGCTGTTTTTT	CAWSWQRPTGELFF
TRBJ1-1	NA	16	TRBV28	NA	TGTGCCAGCAGTTTAGCGGGGCGGGGGGGGAACACTGAAGCTTTCTTT	CASSLAGRGGNTEAFF
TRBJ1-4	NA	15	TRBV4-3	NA	TGCGCCAGCAGCCAAGATTTAATGACATGGGAAAAACTGTTTTTT	CASSQDLMTWEKLFF
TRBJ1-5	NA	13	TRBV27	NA	TGTGCCAGCAGTACAGACCACAATCAGCCCCAGCATTTT	CASSTDHNQPQHF
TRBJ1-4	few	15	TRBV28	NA	TGTGCCAGCAGTTTAGTGGGGCGAACTAATGAAAAACTGTTTTTT	CASSLVGRTNEKLFF
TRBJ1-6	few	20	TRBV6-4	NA	TGTGCCAGCAGTGACTCGACAATATGGCCGTGGGTTCCCTATAATTCACCCCTCCACTTT	CASSDSTIWPWVPYNSPLHF
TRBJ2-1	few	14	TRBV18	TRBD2	TGTGCCAGCTCACCGGGACTAGTCAGCAATGAGCAGTTCTTC	CASSPGLVSNEQFF
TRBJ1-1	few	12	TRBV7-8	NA	TGTGCCAGCAGCTTCTTGGCCACTGAAGCTTTCTTT	CASSFLATEAFF
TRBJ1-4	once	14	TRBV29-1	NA	TGCAGCGTTGGCCGTCAGGGGCATCAAGAAAAACTGTTTTTT	CSVGRQGHQEKLFF
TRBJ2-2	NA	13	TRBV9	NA	TGTGCCAGCGCGGACTGGAACACCGGGGAGCTGTTTTTT	CASADWNTGELFF
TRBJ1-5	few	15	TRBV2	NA	TGTGCCAGCAAGGAGGACGGTCATAGCAATCAGCCCCAGCATTTT	CASKEDGHSNQPQHF
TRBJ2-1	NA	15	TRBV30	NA	TGTGCCTGGAGTCCTGAACAGTACGTAAGGAATGAGCAGTTCTTC	CAWSPEQYVRNEQFF
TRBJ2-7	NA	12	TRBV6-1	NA	TGTGCCAGCAGCCCGGCAGGGTACGAGCAGTACTTC	CASSPAGYEQYF
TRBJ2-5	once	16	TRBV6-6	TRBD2	TGTGCCAGCAGCCCCTGGACTAGCGGGGATCAAGAGACCCAGTACTTC	CASSPWTSGDQETQYF
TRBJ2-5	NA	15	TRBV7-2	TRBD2	TGTGCCAGCAGCTTAGGCTGGGGGGGTCAAGAGACCCAGTACTTC	CASSLGWGGQETQYF
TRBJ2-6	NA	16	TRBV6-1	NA	TGTGCCAGCAGTGATCCCGGTTACTCTGGGGCCAACGTCCTGACTTTC	CASSDPGYSGANVLTF
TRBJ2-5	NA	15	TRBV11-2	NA	TGTGCCAGCAGCTTAGATGGGGCGGCTCAAGAGACCCAGTACTTC	CASSLDGAAQETQYF
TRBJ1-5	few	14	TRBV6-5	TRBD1	TGTGCCAGCAGTCAGGGGGCTCGGGATCAGCCCCAGCATTTT	CASSQGARDQPQHF
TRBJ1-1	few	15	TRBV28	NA	TGTGCCAGCAGTTCATCAGGGGCCCGGGGCACTGAAGCTTTCTTT	CASSSSGARGTEAFF
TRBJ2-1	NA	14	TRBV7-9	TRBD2	TGTGCCAGCAGCTTAAACAGCGGGGGTAGTGAGCAGTTCTTC	CASSLNSGGSEQFF
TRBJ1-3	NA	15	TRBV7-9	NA	TGTGCCAGCAGCTTTGAAAACGGCTCTGGAAACACCATATATTTT	CASSFENGSGNTIYF
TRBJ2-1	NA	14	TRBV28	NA	TGTGCCAGCAGTCCTACAGGACGCTACAATGAGCAGTTCTTC	CASSPTGRYNEQFF
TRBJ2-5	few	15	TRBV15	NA	TGTGCCACCAGCCGATTAGGGGGTTCTCAAGAGACCCAGTACTTC	CATSRLGGSQETQYF
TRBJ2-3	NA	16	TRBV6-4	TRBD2	TGTGCCAGCAGTGGACTAGCGGGGGTTGGCACAGATACGCAGTATTTT	CASSGLAGVGTDTQYF
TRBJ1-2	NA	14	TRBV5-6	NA	TGTGCCAGCAGCTTGGGTTTCGGGTTTTATGGCTACACCTTC	CASSLGFGFYGYTF